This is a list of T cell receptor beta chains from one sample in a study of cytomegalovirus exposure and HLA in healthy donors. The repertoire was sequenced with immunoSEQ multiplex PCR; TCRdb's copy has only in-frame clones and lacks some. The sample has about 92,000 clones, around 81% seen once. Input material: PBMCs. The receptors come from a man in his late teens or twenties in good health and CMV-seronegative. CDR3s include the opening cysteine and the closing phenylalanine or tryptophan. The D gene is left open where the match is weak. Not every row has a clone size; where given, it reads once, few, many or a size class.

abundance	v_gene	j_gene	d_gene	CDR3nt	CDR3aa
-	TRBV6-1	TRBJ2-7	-	TGTGCCAGCGAGCTATACGAGCAGTACTTC	CASELYEQYF
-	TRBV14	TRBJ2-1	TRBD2	TGTGCCAGCAGCCAAACTAGCGGGGCCTACAATGAGCAGTTCTTC	CASSQTSGAYNEQFF
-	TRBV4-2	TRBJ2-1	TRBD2	TGTGCCAGCAGCCAAGAGTCAGCGGGGGGGTACAATGAGCAGTTCTTC	CASSQESAGGYNEQFF
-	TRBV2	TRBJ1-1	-	TGTGCCAGCAGTGAACAGGCGAACACTGAAGCTTTCTTT	CASSEQANTEAFF
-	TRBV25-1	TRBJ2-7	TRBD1	TGTGCCAGCAGTGACCCGGGACAGGGAGGTATAGACGAGCAGTACTTC	CASSDPGQGGIDEQYF
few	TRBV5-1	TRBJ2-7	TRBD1	TGCGCCAGCAGCTCACAGGGGGCCAGCGAGCAGTACTTC	CASSSQGASEQYF
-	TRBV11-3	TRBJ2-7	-	TGTGCCAGCAGCTCCCAGGAGGGCTACGAGCAGTACTTC	CASSSQEGYEQYF
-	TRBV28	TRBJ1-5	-	TGTGCCAGCAGGGGAGATAGCAATCAGCCCCAGCATTTT	CASRGDSNQPQHF
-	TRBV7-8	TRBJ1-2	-	TGTGCCAGCAGCTTCGGGATCGAGGCCTATGGCTACACCTTC	CASSFGIEAYGYTF
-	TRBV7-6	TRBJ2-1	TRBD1	TGTGCCAGCAGCCCGACAGGGGCTGGATACAATGAGCAGTTCTTC	CASSPTGAGYNEQFF
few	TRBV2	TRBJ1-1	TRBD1	TGTGCCACTACCCCCGGGACAGGGGCGACTGAAGCTTTCTTT	CATTPGTGATEAFF
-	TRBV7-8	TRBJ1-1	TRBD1	TGTGCCAGCAGCTTCCAGGGGACAGGGGGTTTAAGTGGAGCTTTCTTT	CASSFQGTGGLSGAFF
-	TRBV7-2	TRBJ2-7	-	TGTGCCAGCAGCTTAGCGGGGGGTACCTACGAGCAGTACTTC	CASSLAGGTYEQYF
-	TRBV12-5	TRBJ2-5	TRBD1	TGTGCTAGTGGTTCCACGATCCGGGGACAGGGGGCGGCGCAGTACTTC	CASGSTIRGQGAAQYF
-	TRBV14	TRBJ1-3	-	TGTGCCAGCAGCACCAACCGGGGGTCAGGAAACACCATATATTTT	CASSTNRGSGNTIYF
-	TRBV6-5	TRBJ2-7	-	TGTGCCAGCAGTTACTCGGCAGGGGACCCCTACGAGCAGTACTTC	CASSYSAGDPYEQYF
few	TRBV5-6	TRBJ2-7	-	TGTGCCAGCAGCTTGCCGCCAGGAACTTCCCACGAGCAGTACTTC	CASSLPPGTSHEQYF
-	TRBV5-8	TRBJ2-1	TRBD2	TGTGCCAGCAGCTCCCGCGGTAGCGGGGCCTCCTACAATGAGCAGTTCTTC	CASSSRGSGASYNEQFF
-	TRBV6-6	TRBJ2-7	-	TGTGCCAGCAGTTTAAGCCGGGACTCGGCCTACGAGCAGTACTTC	CASSLSRDSAYEQYF
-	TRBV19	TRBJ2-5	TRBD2	TGTGCCAGTAGTCAAGTCACGGGGGGGCCAGAGACCCAGTACTTC	CASSQVTGGPETQYF
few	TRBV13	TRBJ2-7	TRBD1	TGTGCCAGCAGCTTAGTAAGTGCAGGGGGCTACGAGCAGTACTTC	CASSLVSAGGYEQYF
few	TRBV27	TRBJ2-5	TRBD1	TGTGCCAGCAGTTTATACTGGACAGGACGGGTCGGAGAGACCCAGTACTTC	CASSLYWTGRVGETQYF
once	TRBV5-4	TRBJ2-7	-	TGTGCCAGCAGCCCTGAACCTAGCTCCTACGAGCAGTACTTC	CASSPEPSSYEQYF
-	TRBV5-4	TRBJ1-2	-	TGTGCCAGCAGCCCCCCCAGCCTGGGGCGCGACTATGGCTACACCTTC	CASSPPSLGRDYGYTF
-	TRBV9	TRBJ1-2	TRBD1	TGTGCCAGCAGCGTAGCAGGCAGGGGGAATGGCTACACCTTC	CASSVAGRGNGYTF
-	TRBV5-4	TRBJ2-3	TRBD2	TGTGCCAGCAGCCTGGGACTAGCGGGGGGCCTCGCAGATACGCAGTATTTT	CASSLGLAGGLADTQYF
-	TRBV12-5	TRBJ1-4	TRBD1	TGTGCTAGTGGTTTGGTGACAGGGGGGAAACTGTTTTTT	CASGLVTGGKLFF
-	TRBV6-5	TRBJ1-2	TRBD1	TGTGCCAGCAGTTCCCTTCCGGGACAGGGGGCGCAGGGCTACACCTTC	CASSSLPGQGAQGYTF
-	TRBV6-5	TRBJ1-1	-	TGTGCCAGCAGGAGGCAGGTGGGGAGGAACACTGAAGCTTTCTTT	CASRRQVGRNTEAFF
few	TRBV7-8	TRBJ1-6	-	TGTGCCAGCAGCTTAAGTTACACAGGCCTCAATTCACCCCTCCACTTT	CASSLSYTGLNSPLHF
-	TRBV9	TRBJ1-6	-	TGTGCCAGCAGCGTGAGGGCAGAAAGTAATTCACCCCTCCACTTT	CASSVRAESNSPLHF
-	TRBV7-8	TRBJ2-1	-	TGTGCCAGCAGCTTGCCCCTGGGACAACTCTACAATGAGCAGTTCTTC	CASSLPLGQLYNEQFF
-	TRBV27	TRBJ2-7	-	TGTGCCAGCAGTTTGGCTAGGGGCTCCTACGAGCAGTACTTC	CASSLARGSYEQYF
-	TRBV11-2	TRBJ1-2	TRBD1	TGTGCCAGCAGCTTAGTTTCGGACAGGGAAGGGAGAAGCTATGGCTACACCTTC	CASSLVSDREGRSYGYTF
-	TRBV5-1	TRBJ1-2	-	TGCGCCAGCAGCTTGGCGCTTGATCCGGACAGCTACTATGGCTACACCTTC	CASSLALDPDSYYGYTF
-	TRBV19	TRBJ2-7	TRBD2	TGTGCCAGTTGTCCCGGGACTAGCGGGGGCCTCTACGAGCAGTACTTC	CASCPGTSGGLYEQYF
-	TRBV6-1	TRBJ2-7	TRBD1	TGTGCCAGCAGTGACAGGGGGTTGGGCGAGCAGTACTTC	CASSDRGLGEQYF
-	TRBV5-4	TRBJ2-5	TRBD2	TGTGCCAGCAGCCCCACAGGACTAGCGGGGAAAGAGACCCAGTACTTC	CASSPTGLAGKETQYF
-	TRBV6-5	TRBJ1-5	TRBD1	TGTGCCAGCAGTGGGACAGGGGGCCGGCAGCCCCAGCATTTT	CASSGTGGRQPQHF
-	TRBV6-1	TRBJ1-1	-	TGTGCCAGCAGTGAGTTGGGGGACACCTATAACACTGAAGCTTTCTTT	CASSELGDTYNTEAFF
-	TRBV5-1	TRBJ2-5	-	TGCGCCAGCAGCTACTCGTCGGGTCCGGGGCAAGAGACCCAGTACTTC	CASSYSSGPGQETQYF
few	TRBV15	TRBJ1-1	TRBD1	TGTGCCACCAGCAGACCCATTGACAGGGGGAACACTGAAGCTTTCTTT	CATSRPIDRGNTEAFF
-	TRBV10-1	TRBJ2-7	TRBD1	TGCGCCACCTCCACGGGACAGGGTTACGAGCAGTACTTC	CATSTGQGYEQYF
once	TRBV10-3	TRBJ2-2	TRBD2	TGTGCCATCAGTGAAAACGGTGGCGGGGGGGCTGCCGGGGAGCTGTTTTTT	CAISENGGGGAAGELFF
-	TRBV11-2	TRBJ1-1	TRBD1	TGTGCCAGCAGCTTGAGTAGACAGGGGAGAACTGAAGCTTTCTTT	CASSLSRQGRTEAFF
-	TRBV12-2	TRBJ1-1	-	TGTGCAAGTCGCTTAGGGGGACAGGGGAACACTGAAGCTTTCTTT	CASRLGGQGNTEAFF
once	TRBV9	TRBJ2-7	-	TGTGCCAGCAGCGTAGGGCACCACCTCTCCTACGAGCAGTACTTC	CASSVGHHLSYEQYF
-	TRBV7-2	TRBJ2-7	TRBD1	TGTGCCAGCAGCTTCCGGACAGGGAGCTCCTACGAGCAGTACTTC	CASSFRTGSSYEQYF